This record looks at one TCR beta chain sequence and its context. The entry originates in a study of OX40 agonist ivuxolimab in advanced cancers. The CDR3 is 16 residues long. Germline V gene lookup returns CDR1 SGHVS and CDR2 FQNEAQ. V lost 2 bases and J lost 1; bases outside the gene matches: 4. Autoimmune disease history or systemic immunosuppression excluded patients. The data were produced by immunoSEQ multiplex PCR, yet TCRdb's version contains in-frame clones alone and is incomplete. The table has some 130,000 clones, more than 85% seen once. The starting material was CD4+ or CD8+ T cells sorted from blood, obtained in a trial of the OX40 agonist ivuxolimab. The clonotype comes from an adult with an advanced solid tumor such as melanoma, head and neck, liver or kidney cancer. V is TRBV7-8 and J is TRBJ1-5; 8 nucleotides agree with TRBD1. CDR3 protein: CASSLKTGASNQPQHF. The CDR3 DNA follows: TGTGCCAGCAGCTTAAAGACAGGGGCGAGCAATCAGCCCCAGCATTTT.